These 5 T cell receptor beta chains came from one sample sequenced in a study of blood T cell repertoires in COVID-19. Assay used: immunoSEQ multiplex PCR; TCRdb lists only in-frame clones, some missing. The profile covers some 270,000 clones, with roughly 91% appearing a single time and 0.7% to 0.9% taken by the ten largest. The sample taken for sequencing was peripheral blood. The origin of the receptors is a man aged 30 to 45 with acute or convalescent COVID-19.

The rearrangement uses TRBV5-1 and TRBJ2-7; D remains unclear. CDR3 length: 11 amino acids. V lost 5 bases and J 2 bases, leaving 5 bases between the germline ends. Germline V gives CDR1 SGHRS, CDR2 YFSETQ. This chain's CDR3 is CASRSTYEQYF. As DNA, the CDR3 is TGCGCCAGCAGATCTACCTACGAGCAGTACTTC.

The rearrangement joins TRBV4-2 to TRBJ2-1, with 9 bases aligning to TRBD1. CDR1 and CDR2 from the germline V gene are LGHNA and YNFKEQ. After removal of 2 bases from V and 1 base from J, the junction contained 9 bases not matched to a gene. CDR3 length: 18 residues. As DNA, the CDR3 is TGTGCCAGCAGCCAAACTCAGGGGACAGGGAGGTCCTACAATGAGCAGTTCTTC. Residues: CASSQTQGTGRSYNEQFF.

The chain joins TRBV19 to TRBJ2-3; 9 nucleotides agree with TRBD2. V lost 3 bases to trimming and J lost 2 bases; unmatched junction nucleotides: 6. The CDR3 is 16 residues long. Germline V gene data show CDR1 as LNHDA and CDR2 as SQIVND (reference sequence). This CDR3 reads CASSIILAGDTDTQYF. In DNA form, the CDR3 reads TGTGCCAGTAGTATTATCTTAGCGGGAGACACAGATACGCAGTATTTT.

The CDR3 protein is CASSPDRQGVTTGELFF. CDR3 nucleotide sequence: TGTGCCAGCAGCCCGGACCGACAGGGGGTGACCACCGGGGAGCTGTTTTTT. The rearrangement links TRBV5-6 to TRBJ2-2; 9 bases map to TRBD1. V was clipped by 4 bases and J by 4 bases; unmatched bases: 11. Germline CDR1 SGHDT, CDR2 YYEEEE. The CDR3 has 17 amino acids.

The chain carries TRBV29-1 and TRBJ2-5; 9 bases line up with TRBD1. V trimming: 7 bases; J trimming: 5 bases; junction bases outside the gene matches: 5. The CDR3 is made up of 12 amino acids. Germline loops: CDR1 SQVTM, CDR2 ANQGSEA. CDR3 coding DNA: TGCAGCGCTCAACAGGGGGCGGAGACCCAGTACTTC. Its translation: CSAQQGAETQYF.